Sequencing of this T cell receptor (beta chain) was carried out in a study of blood T cell repertoires in COVID-19. For the study at large: Samples of COVID-19 (acute and convalescent) were obtained from the United States, Italy and Spain. PBMCs, B-cell-depleted T cells, or T cells were the source of the cDNA or gDNA that made up the material.

V gave up 2 bases and J gave up 5 bases; unmatched junction bases: 15. The length of the CDR3 is 18 residues. Germline V gene data show CDR1 as SGHAT and CDR2 as FQNNGV. As handled by the study authors: It was from reference gene primer amplification that nucleated cell counts were estimated. Some clones are missing from TCRdb's copy, which holds only in-frame ones; the method was immunoSEQ multiplex PCR. The DNA was the basis for D and trimming; V, J and clone size are from that table. Of 120,000 to 150,000 clones in the sample, 85% to 90% were seen once. This chain links TRBV11-2 with TRBJ2-3, with 8 bases aligning to TRBD2. The clonotype was recovered from a woman aged 50 to 65 with active or convalescent COVID-19. The sample taken for sequencing was peripheral blood. The CDR3 nucleotides are TGTGCCAGCAGCTTATCGTACATTAGCTCGGGAGGGGTAGATACGCAGTATTTT. Its protein is CASSLSYISSGGVDTQYF.